The sequence of this T cell receptor (beta chain) was determined in a study of neurological immune-mediated disorders. As concerns this clonotype: A junction boundary mismatches the germline segment, possibly from a read error.

2 million unsorted PBMCs were stored in RNAlater at -80 °C before RNA extraction. The CDR3 consists of 15 residues. Germline values: CDR1 SGHRS, CDR2 YFSETQ. Synthesis of cDNA was accomplished via 5'RACE employing 10-nucleotide random UMIs. One entry per CDR3 protein results from TCRdb running MiXCR on the 5' RACE reads. The table lists under 60,000 distinct CDR3 sequences, roughly 17% of them singletons. The TCR sequence derives from a man between 60 and 70 years old in good health. Sequenced material: PBMCs. This chain joins TRBV5-1 and TRBJ2-1; D not certain. CDR3 sequence reads: CTSSLDGWRNNEQFF. The CDR3 coding sequence is TGCACCAGCAGCTTGGATGGATGGCGGAACAATGAGCAGTTCTTC.